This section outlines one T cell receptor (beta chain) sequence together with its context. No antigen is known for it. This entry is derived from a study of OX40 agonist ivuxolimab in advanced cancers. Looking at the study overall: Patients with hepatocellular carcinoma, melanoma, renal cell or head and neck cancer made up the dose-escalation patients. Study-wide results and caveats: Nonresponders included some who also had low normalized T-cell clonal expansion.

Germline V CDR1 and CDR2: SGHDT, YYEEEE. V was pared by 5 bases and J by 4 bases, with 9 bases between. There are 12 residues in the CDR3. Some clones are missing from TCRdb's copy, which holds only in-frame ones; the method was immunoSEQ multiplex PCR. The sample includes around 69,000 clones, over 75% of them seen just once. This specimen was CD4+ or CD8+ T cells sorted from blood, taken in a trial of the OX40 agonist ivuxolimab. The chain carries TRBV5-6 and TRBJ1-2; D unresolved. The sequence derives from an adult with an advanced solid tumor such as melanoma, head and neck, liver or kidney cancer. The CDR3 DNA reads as TGTGCCAGCAGGAGCGGTAGCTATGGCTACACCTTC. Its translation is CASRSGSYGYTF.